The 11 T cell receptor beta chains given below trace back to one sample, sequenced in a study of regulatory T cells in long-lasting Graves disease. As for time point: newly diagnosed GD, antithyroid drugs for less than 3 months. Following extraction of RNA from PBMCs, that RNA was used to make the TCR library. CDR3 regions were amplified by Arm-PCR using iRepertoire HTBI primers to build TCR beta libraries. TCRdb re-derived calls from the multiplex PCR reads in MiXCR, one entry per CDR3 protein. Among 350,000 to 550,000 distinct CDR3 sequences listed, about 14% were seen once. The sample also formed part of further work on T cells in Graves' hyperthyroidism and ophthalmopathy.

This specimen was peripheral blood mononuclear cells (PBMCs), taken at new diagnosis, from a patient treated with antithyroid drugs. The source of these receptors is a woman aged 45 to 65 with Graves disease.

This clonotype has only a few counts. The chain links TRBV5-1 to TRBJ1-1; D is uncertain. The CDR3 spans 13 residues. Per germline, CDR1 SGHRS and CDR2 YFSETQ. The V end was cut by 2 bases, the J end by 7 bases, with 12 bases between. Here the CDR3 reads CASSFGQEGEAFF. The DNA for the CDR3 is TGCGCCAGCAGCTTTGGGCAGGAGGGTGAAGCTTTCTTT.

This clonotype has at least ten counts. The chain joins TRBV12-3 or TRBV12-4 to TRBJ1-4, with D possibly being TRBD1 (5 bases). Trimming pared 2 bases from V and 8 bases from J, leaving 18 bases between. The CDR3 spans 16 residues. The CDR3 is CASSLFSGALGEKLFF. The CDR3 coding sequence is TGTGCCAGCAGTTTATTTTCTGGGGCGCTTGGCGAAAAACTGTTTTTT.

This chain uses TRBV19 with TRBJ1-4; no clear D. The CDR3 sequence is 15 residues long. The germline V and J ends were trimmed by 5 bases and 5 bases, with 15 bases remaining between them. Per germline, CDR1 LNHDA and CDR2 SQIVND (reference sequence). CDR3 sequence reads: CASSEGSSRNEKLFF. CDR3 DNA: TGTGCCAGTAGTGAGGGATCCTCTCGGAATGAAAAACTGTTTTTT.

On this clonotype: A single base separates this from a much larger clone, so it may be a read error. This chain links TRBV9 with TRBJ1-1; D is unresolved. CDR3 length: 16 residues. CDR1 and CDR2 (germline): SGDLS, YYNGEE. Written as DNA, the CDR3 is TGTACCAGCAGCGTAGGCGGGGTTTCAATGAACACTGAAGCTTTCTTT. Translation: CTSSVGGVSMNTEAFF.

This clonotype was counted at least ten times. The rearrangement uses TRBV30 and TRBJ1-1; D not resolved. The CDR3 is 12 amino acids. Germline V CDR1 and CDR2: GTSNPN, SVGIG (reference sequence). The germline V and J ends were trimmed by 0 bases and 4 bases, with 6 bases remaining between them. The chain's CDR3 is CAWSVRSTEAFF. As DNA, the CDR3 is TGTGCCTGGAGTGTACGGAGCACTGAAGCTTTCTTT.

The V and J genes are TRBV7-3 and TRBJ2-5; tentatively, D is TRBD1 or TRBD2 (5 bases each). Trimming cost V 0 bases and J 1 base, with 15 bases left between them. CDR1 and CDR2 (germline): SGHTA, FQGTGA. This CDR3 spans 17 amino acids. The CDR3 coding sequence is TGTGCCAGCAGCTTAACGGGGCAAGGGGACCCCCAAGAGACCCAGTACTTC. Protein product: CASSLTGQGDPQETQYF.

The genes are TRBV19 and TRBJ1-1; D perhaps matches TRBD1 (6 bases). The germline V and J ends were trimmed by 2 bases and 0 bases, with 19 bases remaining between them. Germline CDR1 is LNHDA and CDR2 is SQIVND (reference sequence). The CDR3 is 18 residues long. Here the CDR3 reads CASSIRGTRRNLNTEAFF. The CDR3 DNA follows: TGTGCCAGTAGTATACGGGGGACAAGAAGAAATCTGAACACTGAAGCTTTCTTT.

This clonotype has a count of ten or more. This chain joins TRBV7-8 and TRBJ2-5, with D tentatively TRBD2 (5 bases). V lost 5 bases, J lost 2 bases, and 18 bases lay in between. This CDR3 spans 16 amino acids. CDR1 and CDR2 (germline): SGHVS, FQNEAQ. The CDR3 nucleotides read TGTGCCAGCAGCCCCCCGGCTAGCCTGAAACAAGAGACCCAGTACTTC. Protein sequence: CASSPPASLKQETQYF.

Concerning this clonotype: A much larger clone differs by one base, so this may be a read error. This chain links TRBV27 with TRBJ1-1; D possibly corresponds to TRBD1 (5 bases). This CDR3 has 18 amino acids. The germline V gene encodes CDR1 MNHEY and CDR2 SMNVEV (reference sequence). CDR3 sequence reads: CASSSRQGGFLMNTETFF. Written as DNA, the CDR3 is TGTGCCAGCAGTTCCCGCCAGGGAGGTTTTTTGATGAACACTGAAACTTTCTTT.

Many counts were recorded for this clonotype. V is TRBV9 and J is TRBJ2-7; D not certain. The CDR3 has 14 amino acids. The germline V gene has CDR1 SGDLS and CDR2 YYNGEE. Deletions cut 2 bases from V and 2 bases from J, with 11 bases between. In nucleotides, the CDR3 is TGTGCCAGCAGCGTTTCAGCCGAAGCCTACGAGCAGTACTTC. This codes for CASSVSAEAYEQYF.

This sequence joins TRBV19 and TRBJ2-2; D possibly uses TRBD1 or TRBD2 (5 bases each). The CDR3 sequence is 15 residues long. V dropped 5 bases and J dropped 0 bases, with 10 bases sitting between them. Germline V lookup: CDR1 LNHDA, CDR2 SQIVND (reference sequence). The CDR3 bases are TGTGCCAGTAGTTCAGGGACCTCGAACACCGGGGAGCTGTTTTTT. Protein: CASSSGTSNTGELFF.